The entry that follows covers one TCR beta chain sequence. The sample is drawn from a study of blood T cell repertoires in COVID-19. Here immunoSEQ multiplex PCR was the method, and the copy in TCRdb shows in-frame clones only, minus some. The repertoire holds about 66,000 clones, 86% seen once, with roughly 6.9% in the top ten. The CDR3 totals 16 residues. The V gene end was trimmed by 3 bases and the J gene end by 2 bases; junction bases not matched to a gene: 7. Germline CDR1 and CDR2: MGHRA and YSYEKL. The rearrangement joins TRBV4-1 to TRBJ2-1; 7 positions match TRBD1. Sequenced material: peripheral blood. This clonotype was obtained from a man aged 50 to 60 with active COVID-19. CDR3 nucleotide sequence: TGCGCCAGCAGCCAGCCTCGGGACAGAACCTACAATGAGCAGTTCTTC. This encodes CASSQPRDRTYNEQFF.